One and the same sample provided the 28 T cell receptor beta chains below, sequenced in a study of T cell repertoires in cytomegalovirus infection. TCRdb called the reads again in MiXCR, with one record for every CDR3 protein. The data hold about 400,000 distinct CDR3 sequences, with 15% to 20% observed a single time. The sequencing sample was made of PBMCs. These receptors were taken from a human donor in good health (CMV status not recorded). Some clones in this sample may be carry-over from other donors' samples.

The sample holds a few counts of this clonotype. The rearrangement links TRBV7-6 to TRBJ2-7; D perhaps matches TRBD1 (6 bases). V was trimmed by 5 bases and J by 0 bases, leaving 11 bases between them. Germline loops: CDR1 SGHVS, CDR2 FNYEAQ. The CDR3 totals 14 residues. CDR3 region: CASSARQASYEQYF. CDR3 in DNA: TGTGCCAGCAGCGCAAGACAGGCCTCCTACGAGCAGTACTTC.

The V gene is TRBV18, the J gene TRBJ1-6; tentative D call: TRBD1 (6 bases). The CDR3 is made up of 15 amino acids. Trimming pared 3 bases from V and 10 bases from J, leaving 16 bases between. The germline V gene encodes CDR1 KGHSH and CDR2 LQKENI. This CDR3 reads CASSPRAQGKSPLHF. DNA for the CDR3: TGTGCCAGCTCACCCCGGGCACAGGGCAAATCACCCCTCCACTTT.

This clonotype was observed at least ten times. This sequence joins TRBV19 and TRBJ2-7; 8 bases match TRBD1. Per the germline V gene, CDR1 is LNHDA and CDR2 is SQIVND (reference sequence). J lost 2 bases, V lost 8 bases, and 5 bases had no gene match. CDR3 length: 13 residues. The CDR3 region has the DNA TGTGCCAGTCGAGACAGGGGCGCCTACGAGCAGTACTTC. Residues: CASRDRGAYEQYF.

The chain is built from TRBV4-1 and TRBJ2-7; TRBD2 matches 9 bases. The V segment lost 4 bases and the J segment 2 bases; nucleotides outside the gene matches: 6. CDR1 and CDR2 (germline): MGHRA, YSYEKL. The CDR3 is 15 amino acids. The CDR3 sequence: CASSLRLAVPYEQYF. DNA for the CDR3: TGCGCCAGCAGCCTCAGACTAGCGGTACCCTACGAGCAGTACTTC.

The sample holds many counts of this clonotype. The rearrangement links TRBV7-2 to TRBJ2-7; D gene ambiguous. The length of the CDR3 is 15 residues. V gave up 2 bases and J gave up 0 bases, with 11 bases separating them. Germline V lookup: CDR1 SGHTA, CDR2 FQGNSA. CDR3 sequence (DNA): TGTGCCAGCAGCTTATATGCCGGACGCTCCTACGAGCAGTACTTC. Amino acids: CASSLYAGRSYEQYF.

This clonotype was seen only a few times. For the CDR3, the DNA is TGCAGTGCTGAGGAGCAGACAGGCGAAAAACTGTTTTTT. It is translated as CSAEEQTGEKLFF. V is TRBV20-1 and J is TRBJ1-4, with D perhaps TRBD1 (6 bases). The germline V gene encodes CDR1 DFQATT and CDR2 SNEGSKA (reference sequence). The V and J ends lost 5 bases and 8 bases respectively, with 15 bases between them. This CDR3 is built from 13 residues.

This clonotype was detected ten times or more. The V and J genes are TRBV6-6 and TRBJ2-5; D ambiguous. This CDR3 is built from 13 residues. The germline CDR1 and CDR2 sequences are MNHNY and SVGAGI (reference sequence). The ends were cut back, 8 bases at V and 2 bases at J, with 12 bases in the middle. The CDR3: CASGRGTQETQYF. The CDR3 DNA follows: TGTGCCAGCGGAAGAGGAACACAAGAGACCCAGTACTTC.

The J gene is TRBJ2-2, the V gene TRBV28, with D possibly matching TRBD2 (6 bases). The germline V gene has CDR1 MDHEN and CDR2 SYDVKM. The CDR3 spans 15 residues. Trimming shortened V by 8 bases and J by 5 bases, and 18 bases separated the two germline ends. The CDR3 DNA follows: TGTGCCAGCGGTAAAGGAGGGGCCGGAACCGGGGAGCTGTTTTTT. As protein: CASGKGGAGTGELFF.

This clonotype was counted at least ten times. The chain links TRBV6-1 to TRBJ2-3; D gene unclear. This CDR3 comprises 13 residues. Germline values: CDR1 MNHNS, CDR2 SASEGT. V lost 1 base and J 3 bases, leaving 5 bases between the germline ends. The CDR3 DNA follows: TGTGCCAGCAGTGAAGTTTTGACAGATACGCAGTATTTT. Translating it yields CASSEVLTDTQYF.

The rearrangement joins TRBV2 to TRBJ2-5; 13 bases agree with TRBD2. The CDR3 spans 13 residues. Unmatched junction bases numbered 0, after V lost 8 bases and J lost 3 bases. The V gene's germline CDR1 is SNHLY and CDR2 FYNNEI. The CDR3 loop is CASGLAGEETQYF. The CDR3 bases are TGTGCCAGCGGACTAGCGGGAGAAGAGACCCAGTACTTC.

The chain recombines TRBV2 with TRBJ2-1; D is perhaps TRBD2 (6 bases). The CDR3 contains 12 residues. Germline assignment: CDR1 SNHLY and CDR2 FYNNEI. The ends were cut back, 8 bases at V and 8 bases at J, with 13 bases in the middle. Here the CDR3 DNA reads TGTGCCAGCGGAAGACTAGTCCATGAGCAGTTCTTC. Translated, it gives CASGRLVHEQFF.

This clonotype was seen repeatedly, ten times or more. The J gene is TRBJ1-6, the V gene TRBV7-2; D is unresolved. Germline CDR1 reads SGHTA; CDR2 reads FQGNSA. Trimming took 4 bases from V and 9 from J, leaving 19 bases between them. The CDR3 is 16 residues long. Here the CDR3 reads CASSSGSVRGSSPLHF. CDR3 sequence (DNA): TGTGCCAGCAGCTCGGGCAGCGTCCGAGGGAGTTCACCCCTCCACTTT.

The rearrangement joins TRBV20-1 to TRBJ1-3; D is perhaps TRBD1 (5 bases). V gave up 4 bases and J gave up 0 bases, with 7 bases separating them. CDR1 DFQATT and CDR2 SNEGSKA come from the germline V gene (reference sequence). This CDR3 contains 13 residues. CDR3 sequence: CSAIRASGNTIYF. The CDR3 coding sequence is TGCAGTGCTATCAGGGCCTCTGGAAACACCATATATTTT.

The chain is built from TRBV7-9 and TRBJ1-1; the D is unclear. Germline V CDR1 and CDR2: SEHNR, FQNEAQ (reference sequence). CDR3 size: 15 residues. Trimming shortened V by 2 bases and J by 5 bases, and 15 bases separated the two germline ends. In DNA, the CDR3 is TGTGCCAGCAGCTTAAATCGCCCAGGTGGGACTGAAGCTTTCTTT. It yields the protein CASSLNRPGGTEAFF.

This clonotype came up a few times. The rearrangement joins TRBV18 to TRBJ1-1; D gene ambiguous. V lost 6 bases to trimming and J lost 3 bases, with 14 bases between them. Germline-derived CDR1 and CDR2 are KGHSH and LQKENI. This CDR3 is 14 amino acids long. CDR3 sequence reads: CASSGLVGYTEAFF. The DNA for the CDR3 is TGTGCCAGCTCCGGACTAGTGGGCTACACTGAAGCTTTCTTT.

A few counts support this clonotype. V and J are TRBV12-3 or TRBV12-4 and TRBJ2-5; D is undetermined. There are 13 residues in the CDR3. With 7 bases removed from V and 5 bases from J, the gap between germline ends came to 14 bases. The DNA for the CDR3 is TGTGCCAGCACGGACGGGCCACGGGAGACCCAGTACTTC. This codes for CASTDGPRETQYF.

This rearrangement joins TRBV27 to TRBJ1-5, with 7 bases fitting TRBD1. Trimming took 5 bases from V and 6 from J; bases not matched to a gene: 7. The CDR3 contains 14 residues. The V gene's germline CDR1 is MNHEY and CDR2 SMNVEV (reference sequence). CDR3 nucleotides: TGTGCCAGCAGTCCGACAGGGCCCGGTCAGCCCCAGCATTTT. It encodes CASSPTGPGQPQHF.

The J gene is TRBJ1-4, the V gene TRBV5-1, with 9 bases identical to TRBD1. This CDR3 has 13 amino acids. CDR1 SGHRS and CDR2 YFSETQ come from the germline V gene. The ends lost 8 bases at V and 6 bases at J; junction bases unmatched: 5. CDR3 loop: CASSRTGDEKLFF. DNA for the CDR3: TGCGCCAGTTCGCGGACAGGGGATGAAAAACTGTTTTTT.

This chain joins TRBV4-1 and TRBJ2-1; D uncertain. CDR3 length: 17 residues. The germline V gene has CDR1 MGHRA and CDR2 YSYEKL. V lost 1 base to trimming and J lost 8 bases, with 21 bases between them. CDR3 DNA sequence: TGCGCCAGCAGCCAAGTCTTCGTGAGACCTCGCGGCGATGAGCAGTTCTTC. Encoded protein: CASSQVFVRPRGDEQFF.

The CDR3 region is CATMRGLAGATDTQYF. For the CDR3, the DNA is TGTGCCACAATGAGGGGACTAGCGGGGGCCACAGATACGCAGTATTTT. The rearrangement joins TRBV2 to TRBJ2-3; 14 bases match TRBD2. This CDR3 contains 16 residues. V shed 10 bases and J 2 bases; nucleotides not matched to a gene: 8. The germline CDR1 and CDR2 sequences are SNHLY and FYNNEI.

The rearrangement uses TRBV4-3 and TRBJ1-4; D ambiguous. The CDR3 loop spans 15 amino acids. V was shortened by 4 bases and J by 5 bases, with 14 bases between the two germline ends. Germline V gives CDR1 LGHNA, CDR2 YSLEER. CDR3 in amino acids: CASSPERPSNEKLFF. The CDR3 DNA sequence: TGCGCCAGCAGCCCGGAGCGTCCCTCCAATGAAAAACTGTTTTTT.

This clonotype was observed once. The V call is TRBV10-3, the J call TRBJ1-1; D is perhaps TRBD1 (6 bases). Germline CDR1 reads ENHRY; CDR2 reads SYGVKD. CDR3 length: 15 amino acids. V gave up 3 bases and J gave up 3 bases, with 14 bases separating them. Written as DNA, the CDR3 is TGTGCCATCAGTGACTCGAGGGGGGCGGACACTGAAGCTTTCTTT. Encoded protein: CAISDSRGADTEAFF.

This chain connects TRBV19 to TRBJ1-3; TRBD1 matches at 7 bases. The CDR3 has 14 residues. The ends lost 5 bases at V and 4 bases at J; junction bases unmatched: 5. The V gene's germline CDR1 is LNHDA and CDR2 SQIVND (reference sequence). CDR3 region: CASSHRGIGNTIYF. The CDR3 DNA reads TGTGCCAGTAGTCACAGGGGTATAGGAAACACCATATATTTT.

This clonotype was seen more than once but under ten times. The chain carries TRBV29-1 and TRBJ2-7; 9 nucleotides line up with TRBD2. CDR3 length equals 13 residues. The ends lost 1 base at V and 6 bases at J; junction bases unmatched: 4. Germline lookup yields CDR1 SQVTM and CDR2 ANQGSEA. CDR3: CSVEGAGGLEQYF. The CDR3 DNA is TGCAGCGTTGAAGGAGCGGGAGGACTCGAGCAGTACTTC.

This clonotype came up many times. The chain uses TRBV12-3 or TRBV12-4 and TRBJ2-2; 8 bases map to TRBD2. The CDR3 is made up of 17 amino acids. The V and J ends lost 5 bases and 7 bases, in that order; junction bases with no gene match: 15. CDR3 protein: CASSLPLSGRTIGELFF. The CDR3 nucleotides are TGTGCCAGCAGTCTACCCTTAAGCGGGAGAACGATCGGGGAGCTGTTTTTT.

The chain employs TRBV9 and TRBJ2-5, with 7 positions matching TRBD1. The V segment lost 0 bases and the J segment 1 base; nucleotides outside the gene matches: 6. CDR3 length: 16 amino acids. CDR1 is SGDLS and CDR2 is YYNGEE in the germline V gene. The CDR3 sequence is CASSVGQGEGQETQYF. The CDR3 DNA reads TGTGCCAGCAGCGTAGGACAGGGAGAGGGCCAAGAGACCCAGTACTTC.

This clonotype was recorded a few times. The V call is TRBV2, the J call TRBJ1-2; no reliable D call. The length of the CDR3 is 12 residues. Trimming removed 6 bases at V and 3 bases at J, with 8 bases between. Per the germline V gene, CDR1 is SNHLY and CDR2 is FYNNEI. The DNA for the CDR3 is TGTGCCAGCAGGGACGTTGACTATGGCTACACCTTC. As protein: CASRDVDYGYTF.

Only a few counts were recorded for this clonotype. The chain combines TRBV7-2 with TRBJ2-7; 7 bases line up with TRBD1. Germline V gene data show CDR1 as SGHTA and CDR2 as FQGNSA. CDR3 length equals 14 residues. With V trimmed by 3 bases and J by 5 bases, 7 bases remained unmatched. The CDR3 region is CASSFTTGSNEQYF. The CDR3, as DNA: TGTGCCAGCAGCTTTACGACAGGGTCCAACGAGCAGTACTTC.